The 22 T cell receptor beta chains presented below share a single source sample, sequenced in a study of a mutant IDH1 vaccine in newly diagnosed glioma. Time point in this sample: baseline, week 1 (first vaccination visit). Treatment indicated: pre-vaccination baseline after standard-of-care therapy. Here immunoSEQ multiplex PCR was the method, and the copy in TCRdb shows in-frame clones only, minus some. The sample has some 100,000 clones, approximately 83% seen once. Sequenced here: PBMCs, sampled from a glioma patient treated with radiotherapy, temozolomide or both. The receptors shown here come from a woman between 45 and 60 years old with glioma.

CDR3 residues: CASSFRGHTEAFF. The CDR3 DNA sequence: TGTGCCAGCAGTTTCAGGGGGCACACTGAAGCTTTCTTT. The chain links TRBV7-9 to TRBJ1-1; TRBD1 matches 8 bases. This CDR3 contains 13 residues. After removal of 6 bases from V and 3 bases from J, the junction contained 3 bases not matched to a gene. The germline V gene encodes CDR1 SEHNR and CDR2 FQNEAQ (reference sequence). Using reference TRBV7-9 and TRBJ1-1 for the parts outside the CDR3, the full variable domain is DTGVSQNPRHKITKRGQNVTFRCDPISEHNRLYWYRQTLGQGPEFLTYFQNEAQLEKSRLLSDRFSAERPKGSFSTLEIQRTEQGDSAMYLCASSFRGHTEAFFGQGTRLTVV.

This chain joins TRBV7-9 and TRBJ2-7, with a tentative D call TRBD1 (5 bases). With 1 base removed from V and 6 bases from J, the gap between germline ends came to 7 bases. The CDR3 covers 12 residues. Germline V gene sequence: CDR1 SEHNR, CDR2 FQNEAQ (reference sequence). This CDR3 reads CASSLGGAEQYF. Written as DNA, the CDR3 is TGTGCCAGCAGCTTAGGGGGCGCCGAGCAGTACTTC.

V gene TRBV6-1 combines with J gene TRBJ1-2; no clear D. CDR3 length equals 15 residues. V lost 8 bases to trimming and J lost 0 bases, with 16 bases between them. The V gene's germline CDR1 is MNHNS and CDR2 SASEGT. DNA of the CDR3: TGTGCCAGCGATCTAACCGGGGTTACTAACTATGGCTACACCTTC. This codes for CASDLTGVTNYGYTF.

The chain combines TRBV5-1 with TRBJ2-4; TRBD2 matches at 10 bases. CDR1 SGHRS and CDR2 YFSETQ come from the germline V gene. The CDR3 extends over 16 amino acids. V shed 5 bases and J 1 base; nucleotides not matched to a gene: 6. The CDR3 reads CASSYSGGAAKNIQYF. The CDR3 region has the DNA TGCGCCAGCAGTTACAGCGGGGGGGCGGCCAAAAACATTCAGTACTTC.

The table lists this clone with a few counts. The J gene is TRBJ2-3, the V gene TRBV7-9, with 9 nucleotides matching TRBD2. The CDR3 runs to 16 residues. The V gene end was trimmed by 5 bases and the J gene end by 4 bases; junction bases not matched to a gene: 10. Germline lookup yields CDR1 SEHNR and CDR2 FQNEAQ (reference sequence). CDR3 region: CASSGSGGGAADTQYF. The DNA of the CDR3 is TGTGCCAGCAGCGGGAGCGGCGGGGGGGCAGCAGATACGCAGTATTTT.

This chain uses TRBV7-9 with TRBJ1-2; the D is unclear. The CDR3 runs 13 residues. Between the trimmed V and J ends, which lost 1 base and 6 bases, there was a span of 9 bases. Looked up from germline, CDR1 is SEHNR and CDR2 is FQNEAQ (reference sequence). The CDR3 region is CASSLEGRDGYTF. Here the CDR3 DNA reads TGTGCCAGCAGCTTAGAGGGTAGGGATGGCTACACCTTC.

This rearrangement joins TRBV6-4 to TRBJ2-2, with a weak D call TRBD2 (5 bases). CDR1 and CDR2 (germline): MRHNA, SNTAGT. This CDR3 comprises 14 residues. Trimming pared 10 bases from V and 4 bases from J, leaving 16 bases between. CDR3 DNA: TGTGCCACCGGAGAGAAGGCGGGCACCGGGGAGCTGTTTTTT. Translating it yields CATGEKAGTGELFF.

CDR3 DNA sequence: TGCGCCAGCAGCTTGGGACAGACAAATGAGCAGTTCTTC. This sequence encodes CASSLGQTNEQFF. This chain connects TRBV5-1 to TRBJ2-1; weak D call: TRBD1 (5 bases). The CDR3 loop spans 13 amino acids. The V gene lost 0 bases and the J gene lost 7 bases, with 8 bases spanning the gap. Germline V lookup: CDR1 SGHRS, CDR2 YFSETQ.

The V call is TRBV5-4, the J call TRBJ1-1; the D gene is possibly TRBD1 (6 bases). The V gene's germline CDR1 is SGHNT and CDR2 YYREEE (reference sequence). CDR3 length: 15 residues. V was cut by 1 base and J by 11 bases, with 21 bases left in between. The CDR3 nucleotides read TGTGCCAGCAGCTTGTACGGTCGCGGGGGCCAAGAGGCTTTCTTT. This translates into CASSLYGRGGQEAFF.

This chain links TRBV7-9 with TRBJ1-1; D remains unclear. CDR1 is SEHNR and CDR2 is FQNEAQ in the germline V gene (reference sequence). CDR3 length: 15 amino acids. V was cut by 2 bases and J by 4 bases, with 14 bases left in between. The CDR3: CASSLLRGFGTEAFF. CDR3 sequence (DNA): TGTGCCAGCAGCTTACTTCGGGGTTTCGGCACTGAAGCTTTCTTT.

The rearrangement uses TRBV29-1 and TRBJ2-2; D tentatively fits TRBD1 or TRBD2 (7 bases each). Germline CDR1 SQVTM, CDR2 ANQGSEA. The CDR3 has 12 residues. Trimming took off 6 bases at V and 6 bases at J, with 11 bases between the two ends. The CDR3 DNA reads TGCAGCGTGGGAGGGACAGCCGGGGAGCTGTTTTTT. This gives the protein CSVGGTAGELFF.

The chain joins TRBV4-1 to TRBJ1-5, with 8 bases lining up with TRBD1. Germline assignment: CDR1 MGHRA and CDR2 YSYEKL. The CDR3 contains 17 residues. V lost 0 bases and J lost 7; bases outside the gene matches: 11. CDR3 sequence: CASSQEKDRANRQPQHF. In nucleotides, the CDR3 is TGCGCCAGCAGCCAAGAGAAGGACAGGGCAAATCGACAGCCCCAGCATTTT.

The rearrangement joins TRBV6-1 to TRBJ2-1; D is undetermined. CDR1 and CDR2 (germline): MNHNS, SASEGT. Trimming took 2 bases from V and 2 from J, leaving 13 bases between them. CDR3 length: 16 residues. The DNA of the CDR3 is TGTGCCAGCAGTGAATGGGCAGTCACCCCCTACAATGAGCAGTTCTTC. It is translated as CASSEWAVTPYNEQFF.

This clone was seen more than once but under ten times. This rearrangement joins TRBV7-6 to TRBJ2-7; tentatively, D is TRBD1 or TRBD2 (5 bases each). The CDR3 has 12 amino acids. Trimming cost V 3 bases and J 7 bases, with 10 bases left between them. Germline CDR1 reads SGHVS; CDR2 reads FNYEAQ. The CDR3 DNA is TGTGCCAGCAGCTTGGCCTGGGGGGAGCAGTACTTC. Translating it yields CASSLAWGEQYF.

The V and J genes are TRBV5-1 and TRBJ2-6, with D maybe TRBD1 (6 bases). Germline V gene sequence: CDR1 SGHRS, CDR2 YFSETQ. The CDR3 is made up of 17 amino acids. V was shortened by 5 bases and J by 0 bases, with 15 bases between the two germline ends. CDR3 protein: CASRHGTLDSGANVLTF. The DNA for the CDR3 is TGCGCCAGCAGACACGGGACACTAGACTCTGGGGCCAACGTCCTGACTTTC.

This chain uses TRBV27 with TRBJ2-6; D ambiguous. The CDR3 spans 15 residues. CDR1 is MNHEY, CDR2 SMNVEV, per germline (reference sequence). With 5 bases removed from V and 0 bases from J, the gap between germline ends came to 8 bases. CDR3 protein: CASSQYDSGANVLTF. The CDR3 DNA reads TGTGCCAGCAGTCAATACGACTCTGGGGCCAACGTCCTGACTTTC.

V gene TRBV7-2 combines with J gene TRBJ1-1, with 7 bases that match TRBD1. Germline lookup yields CDR1 SGHTA and CDR2 FQGNSA. The CDR3 covers 14 residues. Trimming at V came to 5 bases and at J to 5 bases, leaving 8 bases not matched to a gene. This CDR3 reads CASSPNRGHTEAFF. CDR3 in DNA: TGTGCCAGCAGCCCAAACAGGGGCCATACTGAAGCTTTCTTT.

This clone has just a few counts. The rearrangement links TRBV4-1 to TRBJ1-2; 7 nucleotides align to TRBD1. The CDR3 is 16 amino acids. Germline loops: CDR1 MGHRA, CDR2 YSYEKL. V dropped 0 bases and J dropped 3; count of bases not matched to a gene: 7. The CDR3 reads CASSQEGEGAYYGYTF. DNA for the CDR3: TGCGCCAGCAGCCAAGAAGGGGAGGGGGCCTACTATGGCTACACCTTC.

V and J are TRBV20-1 and TRBJ1-2; D is ambiguous. Germline V gene data show CDR1 as DFQATT and CDR2 as SNEGSKA (reference sequence). This CDR3 comprises 11 residues. V was pared by 0 bases and J by 7 bases, with 6 bases between. The CDR3 DNA is TGCAGTGCTAGAGATCCCCCTGGCTACACCTTC. Its translation: CSARDPPGYTF.

This chain uses TRBV9 with TRBJ1-4; a possible D gene is TRBD1 (5 bases). The CDR3 loop spans 15 amino acids. Trimming took 1 base from V and 7 from J, leaving 14 bases between them. Germline V gene lookup returns CDR1 SGDLS and CDR2 YYNGEE. The CDR3 here is CASSVWGREGEKLFF. In nucleotides, the CDR3 is TGTGCCAGCAGCGTATGGGGCAGGGAAGGTGAAAAACTGTTTTTT.

The chain links TRBV9 to TRBJ1-6; D is unresolved. This CDR3 is built from 14 residues. CDR1 is SGDLS and CDR2 is YYNGEE in the germline V gene. V gave up 0 bases and J gave up 10 bases, with 11 bases separating them. This chain's CDR3 is CASSVGVKGSPLHF. The CDR3 coding sequence is TGTGCCAGCAGCGTAGGGGTTAAGGGATCACCCCTCCACTTT. The full variable domain, rest sourced from reference TRBV9 and TRBJ1-6, is DSGVTQTPKHLITATGQRVTLRCSPRSGDLSVYWYQQSLDQGLQFLIQYYNGEERAKGNILERFSAQQFPDLHSELNLSSLELGDSALYFCASSVGVKGSPLHFGNGTRLTVT.

In DNA, the CDR3 is TGTGCCAGCAGCGGGGAGGGACAACACAATCAGCCCCAGCATTTT. It is translated as CASSGEGQHNQPQHF. The rearrangement uses TRBV7-2 and TRBJ1-5, with D possibly being TRBD1 (6 bases). The CDR3 contains 15 residues. CDR1 is SGHTA and CDR2 is FQGNSA in the germline V gene. V shed 5 bases and J shed 3 bases, with 14 bases lying between them. The full variable domain, with the rest looked up from reference TRBV7-2 and TRBJ1-5, is GAGVSQSPSNKVTEKGKDVELRCDPISGHTALYWYRQSLGQGLEFLIYFQGNSAPDKSGLPSDRFSAERTGGSVSTLTIQRTQQEDSAVYLCASSGEGQHNQPQHFGDGTRLSIL.